The present T cell receptor beta chain was sequenced within a study of human T cells and chemical hapten exposure. Germline CDR1 is SGHTA and CDR2 is FQGNSA. The CDR3 consists of 14 residues. The trim removed 6 bases at V and 6 bases at J, leaving 6 bases unmatched. TCRdb re-derived calls from the RACE reads in MiXCR, one entry per CDR3 protein. This table holds over 300,000 distinct CDR3 sequences, 4% to 6% found once. Indicated time point: pre-sensitization, week 0. As to treatment: therapeutic diphenylcyclopropenone sensitization with weekly scalp DPC. Alopecia patients, 18 to 70 years old and DPC-suitable, served as donors.

This clonotype was obtained from a woman aged 45-65 years with alopecia areata. Some clones in this sample may be carry-over from other donors' samples. This chain uses TRBV7-2 with TRBJ1-5, with 9 bases aligning to TRBD1. Material: whole blood, obtained in connection with sensitization to the hapten diphenylcyclopropenone (DPC). CDR3 DNA sequence: TGTGCCAGCAGAAACACAGGGGGCGGTCAGCCCCAGCATTTT. Translated: CASRNTGGGQPQHF.